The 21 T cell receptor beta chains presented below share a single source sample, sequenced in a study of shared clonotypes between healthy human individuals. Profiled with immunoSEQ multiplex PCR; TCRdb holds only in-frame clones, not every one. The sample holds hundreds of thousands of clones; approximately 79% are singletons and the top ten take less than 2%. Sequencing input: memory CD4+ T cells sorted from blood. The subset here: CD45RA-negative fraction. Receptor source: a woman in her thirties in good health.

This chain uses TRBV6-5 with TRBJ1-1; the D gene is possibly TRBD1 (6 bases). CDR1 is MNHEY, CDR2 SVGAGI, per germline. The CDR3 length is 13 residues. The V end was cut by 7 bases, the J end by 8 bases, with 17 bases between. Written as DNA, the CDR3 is TGTGCCAGCACCTTCGAGACCGGACAGGAAGCTTTCTTT. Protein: CASTFETGQEAFF.

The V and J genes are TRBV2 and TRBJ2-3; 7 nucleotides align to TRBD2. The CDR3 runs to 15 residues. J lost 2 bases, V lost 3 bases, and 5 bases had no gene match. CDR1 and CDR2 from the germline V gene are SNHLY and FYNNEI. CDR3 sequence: CASSDASGVTDTQYF. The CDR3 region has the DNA TGTGCCAGCAGTGATGCTAGCGGAGTCACAGATACGCAGTATTTT.

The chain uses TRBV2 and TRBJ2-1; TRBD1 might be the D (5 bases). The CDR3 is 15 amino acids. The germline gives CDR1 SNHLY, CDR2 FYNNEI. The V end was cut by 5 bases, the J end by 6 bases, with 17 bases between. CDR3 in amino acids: CASSFRVRVGNEQFF. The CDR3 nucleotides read TGTGCCAGCAGTTTCAGGGTTAGGGTGGGCAATGAGCAGTTCTTC.

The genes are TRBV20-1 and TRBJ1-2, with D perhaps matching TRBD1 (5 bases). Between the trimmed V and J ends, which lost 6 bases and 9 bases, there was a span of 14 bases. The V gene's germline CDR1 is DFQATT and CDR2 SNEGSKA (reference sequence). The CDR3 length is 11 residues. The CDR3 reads CSATLGDRYTF. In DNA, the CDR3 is TGCAGTGCAACCTTGGGGGATCGCTACACCTTC.

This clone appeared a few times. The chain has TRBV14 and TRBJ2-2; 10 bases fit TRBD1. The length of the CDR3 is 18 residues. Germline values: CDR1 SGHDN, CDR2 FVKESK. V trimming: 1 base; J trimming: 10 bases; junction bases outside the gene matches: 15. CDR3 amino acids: CASSQGGFVGTGVEELFF. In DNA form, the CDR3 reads TGTGCCAGCAGCCAAGGGGGATTCGTTGGGACAGGGGTGGAGGAGCTGTTTTTT.

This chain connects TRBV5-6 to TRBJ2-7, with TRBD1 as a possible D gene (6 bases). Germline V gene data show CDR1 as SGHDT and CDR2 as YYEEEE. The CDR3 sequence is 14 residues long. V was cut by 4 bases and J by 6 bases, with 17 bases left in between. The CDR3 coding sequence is TGTGCCAGCAGCCTTCCGGGCACAGGGCCCGAGCAGTACTTC. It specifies CASSLPGTGPEQYF.

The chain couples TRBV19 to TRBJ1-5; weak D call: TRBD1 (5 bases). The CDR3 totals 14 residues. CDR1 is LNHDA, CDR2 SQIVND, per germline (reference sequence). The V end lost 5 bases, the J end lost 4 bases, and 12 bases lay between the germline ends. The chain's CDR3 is CASSRPGLNQPQHF. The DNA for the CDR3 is TGTGCCAGTAGTCGGCCAGGGCTTAATCAGCCCCAGCATTTT.

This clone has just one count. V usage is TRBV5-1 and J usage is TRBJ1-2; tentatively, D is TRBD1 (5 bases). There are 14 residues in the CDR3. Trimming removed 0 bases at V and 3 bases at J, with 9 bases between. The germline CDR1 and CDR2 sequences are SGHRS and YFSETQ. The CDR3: CASSLAGGDYGYTF. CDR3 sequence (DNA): TGCGCCAGCAGCTTGGCTGGAGGGGACTATGGCTACACCTTC.

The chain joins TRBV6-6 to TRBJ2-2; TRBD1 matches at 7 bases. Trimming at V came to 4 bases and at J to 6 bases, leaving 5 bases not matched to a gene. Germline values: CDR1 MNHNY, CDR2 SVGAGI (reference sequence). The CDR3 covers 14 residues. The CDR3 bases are TGTGCCAGCAGTTCAGGGGGAGCGCCCGGGGAGCTGTTTTTT. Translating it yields CASSSGGAPGELFF.

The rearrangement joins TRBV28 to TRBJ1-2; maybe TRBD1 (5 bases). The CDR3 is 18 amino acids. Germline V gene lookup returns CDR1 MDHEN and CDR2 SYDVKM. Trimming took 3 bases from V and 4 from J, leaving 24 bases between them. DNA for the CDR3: TGTGCCAGCAGTTTCCCCAGGGCAAATCGTTTTGGCGGCTATGGCTACACCTTC. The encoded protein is CASSFPRANRFGGYGYTF.

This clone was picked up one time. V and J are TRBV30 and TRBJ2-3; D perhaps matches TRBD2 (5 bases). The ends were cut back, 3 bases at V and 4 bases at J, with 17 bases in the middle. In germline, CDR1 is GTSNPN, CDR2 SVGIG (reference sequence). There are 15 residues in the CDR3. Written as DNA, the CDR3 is TGTGCCTGGAGCGCCGCTGGGAGAGTCGCAGATACGCAGTATTTT. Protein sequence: CAWSAAGRVADTQYF. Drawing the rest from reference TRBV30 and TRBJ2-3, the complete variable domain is SQTIHQWPATLVQPVGSPLSLECTVEGTSNPNLYWYRQAAGRGLQLLFYSVGIGQISSEVPQNLSASRPQDRQFILSSKKLLLSDSGFYLCAWSAAGRVADTQYFGPGTRLTVL.

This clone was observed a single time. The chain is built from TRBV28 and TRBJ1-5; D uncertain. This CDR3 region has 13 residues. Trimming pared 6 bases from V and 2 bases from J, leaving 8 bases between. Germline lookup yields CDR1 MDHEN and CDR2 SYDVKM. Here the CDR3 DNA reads TGTGCCAGCAGCTTAGTGGGCAATCAGCCCCAGCATTTT. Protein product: CASSLVGNQPQHF.

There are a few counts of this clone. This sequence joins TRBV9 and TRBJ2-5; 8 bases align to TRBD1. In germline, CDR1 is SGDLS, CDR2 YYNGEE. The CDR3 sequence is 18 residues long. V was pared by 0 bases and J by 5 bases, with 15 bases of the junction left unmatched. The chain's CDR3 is CASSVASAGQGSGETQYF. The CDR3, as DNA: TGTGCCAGCAGCGTAGCCAGCGCCGGACAGGGATCGGGTGAGACCCAGTACTTC.

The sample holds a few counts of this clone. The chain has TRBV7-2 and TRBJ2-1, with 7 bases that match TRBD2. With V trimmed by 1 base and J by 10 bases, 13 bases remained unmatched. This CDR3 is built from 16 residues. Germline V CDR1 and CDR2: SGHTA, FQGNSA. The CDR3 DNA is TGTGCCAGCAGCTTAGGAGGGATAGGGAGGGCGGTCGAGCAGTTCTTC. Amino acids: CASSLGGIGRAVEQFF.

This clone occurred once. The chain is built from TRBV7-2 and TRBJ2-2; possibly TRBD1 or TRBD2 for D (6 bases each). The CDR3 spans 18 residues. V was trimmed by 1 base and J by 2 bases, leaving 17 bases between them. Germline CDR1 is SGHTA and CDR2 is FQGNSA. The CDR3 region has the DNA TGTGCCAGCAGCTTAGAGTGGGGGCCCGGGACTAACACCGGGGAGCTGTTTTTT. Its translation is CASSLEWGPGTNTGELFF.

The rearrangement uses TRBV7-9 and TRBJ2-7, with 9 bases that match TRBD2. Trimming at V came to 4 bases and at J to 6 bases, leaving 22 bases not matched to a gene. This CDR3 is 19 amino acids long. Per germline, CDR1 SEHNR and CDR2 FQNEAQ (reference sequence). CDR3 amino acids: CASSSFRVSGSGGLLEQYF. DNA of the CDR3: TGTGCCAGCAGCTCCTTTCGGGTTAGCGGGAGTGGAGGGCTGCTCGAGCAGTACTTC.

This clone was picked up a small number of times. CDR3 sequence reads: CASSVRTSLYNEQFF. CDR3 bases: TGTGCCAGCAGCGTCCGGACTAGCCTTTACAATGAGCAGTTCTTC. The chain joins TRBV7-9 to TRBJ2-1; TRBD2 matches 8 bases. V lost 5 bases to trimming and J lost 4 bases; unmatched junction nucleotides: 7. This CDR3 contains 15 residues. CDR1 is SEHNR and CDR2 is FQNEAQ in the germline V gene (reference sequence).

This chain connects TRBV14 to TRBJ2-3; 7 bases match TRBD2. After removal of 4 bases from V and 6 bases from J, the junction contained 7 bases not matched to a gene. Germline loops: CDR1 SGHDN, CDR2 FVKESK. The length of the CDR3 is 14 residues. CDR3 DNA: TGTGCCAGCAGCCCCGCTTTGGGGGGGGATACGCAGTATTTT. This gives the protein CASSPALGGDTQYF.

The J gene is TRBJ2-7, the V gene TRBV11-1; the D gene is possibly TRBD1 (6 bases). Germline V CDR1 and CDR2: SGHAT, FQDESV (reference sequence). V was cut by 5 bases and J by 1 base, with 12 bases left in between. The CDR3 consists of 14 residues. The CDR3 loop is CASSPTTGSYEQYF. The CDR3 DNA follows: TGTGCCAGCAGCCCGACGACAGGATCCTACGAGCAGTACTTC.

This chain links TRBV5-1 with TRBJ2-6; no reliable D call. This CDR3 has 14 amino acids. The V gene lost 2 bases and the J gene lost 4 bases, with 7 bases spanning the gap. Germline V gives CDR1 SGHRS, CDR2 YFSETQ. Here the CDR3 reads CASSFHWGANVLTF. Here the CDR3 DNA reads TGCGCCAGCAGCTTCCACTGGGGGGCCAACGTCCTGACTTTC. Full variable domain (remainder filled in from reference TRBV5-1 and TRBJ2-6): KAGVTQTPRYLIKTRGQQVTLSCSPISGHRSVSWYQQTPGQGLQFLFEYFSETQRNKGNFPGRFSGRQFSNSRSEMNVSTLELGDSALYLCASSFHWGANVLTFGAGSRLTVL.

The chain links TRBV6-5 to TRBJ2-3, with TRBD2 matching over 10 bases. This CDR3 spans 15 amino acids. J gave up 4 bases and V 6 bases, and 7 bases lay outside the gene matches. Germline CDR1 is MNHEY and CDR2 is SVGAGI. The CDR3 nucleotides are TGTGCCAGCAGGGGCAGCGGGAGGGAGGCAGATACGCAGTATTTT. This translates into CASRGSGREADTQYF.